These 15 T cell receptor beta chains were sequenced from one sample in a study of control samples from healthy donors and cancer patients (dated by TCRdb to 2020 to 2022). Libraries were made using the immunoSEQ multiplex PCR assay. TCRdb provides this immuneACCESS table in a form limited to in-frame rearrangements. Some clones are lacking; in checked studies, under half of them reflect an unresolved V gene, and why the rest are absent is not known. Counted in this sample were 35,000 to 45,000 clones; 85% to 95% of them appeared once. 22% of the sample goes to the ten largest clones. Sequenced sample: PBMCs. These receptors were obtained from a woman between 35 and 50 years old with head and neck cancer.

The chain employs TRBV6-5 and TRBJ2-1, with no clear D. Germline assignment: CDR1 MNHEY and CDR2 SVGAGI. V dropped 5 bases and J dropped 9 bases, with 8 bases sitting between them. The CDR3 sequence is 11 residues long. CDR3: CASSILLEQFF. The CDR3 DNA follows: TGTGCCAGCAGTATTCTCCTTGAGCAGTTCTTC.

The rearrangement uses TRBV6-5 and TRBJ1-5; TRBD1 aligns across 12 bases. The CDR3 length is 15 residues. CDR1 is MNHEY, CDR2 SVGAGI, per germline. V shed 5 bases and J 6 bases; nucleotides not matched to a gene: 5. Here the CDR3 reads CASSRGTGGGQPQHF. The CDR3 DNA follows: TGTGCCAGCAGTCGCGGGACAGGGGGCGGTCAGCCCCAGCATTTT.

The chain carries TRBV5-6 and TRBJ2-3; D is uncertain. The V gene's germline CDR1 is SGHDT and CDR2 YYEEEE. This CDR3 contains 15 residues. V lost 4 bases to trimming and J lost 1 base, with 13 bases between them. Here the CDR3 DNA reads TGTGCCAGCAGCCCGCTCGGACCCGGCACAGATACGCAGTATTTT. Its translation: CASSPLGPGTDTQYF.

The rearrangement links TRBV5-4 to TRBJ2-7, with D possibly being TRBD1 or TRBD2 (7 bases each). The V and J ends lost 5 bases and 4 bases respectively, with 19 bases between them. There are 15 residues in the CDR3. Looked up from germline, CDR1 is SGHNT and CDR2 is YYREEE (reference sequence). This chain's CDR3 is CASSPGGQGGYEQYF. The CDR3 DNA sequence: TGTGCCAGCAGTCCAGGGGGTCAGGGGGGGTACGAGCAGTACTTC.

This sequence joins TRBV5-6 and TRBJ2-1; 7 bases fit TRBD1. CDR1 is SGHDT and CDR2 is YYEEEE in the germline V gene. The CDR3 consists of 12 residues. V trimming: 4 bases; J trimming: 10 bases; junction bases outside the gene matches: 5. The CDR3 DNA is TGTGCCAGCAGCGTACAGGGGAGAGAGCAGTTCTTC. It translates to CASSVQGREQFF.

This rearrangement joins TRBV5-6 to TRBJ2-1; 8 bases map to TRBD2. Losses at the gene ends were 2 bases for V and 2 bases for J; bases not matched to a gene: 3. Germline loops: CDR1 SGHDT, CDR2 YYEEEE. The CDR3 contains 15 residues. CDR3 sequence (DNA): TGTGCCAGCAGCTTCACTAGCGGAACCTACAATGAGCAGTTCTTC. It is translated as CASSFTSGTYNEQFF.

The chain carries TRBV7-6 and TRBJ2-1; 9 bases are shared with TRBD1. The V and J ends lost 5 bases and 0 bases, in that order; junction bases with no gene match: 2. In germline, CDR1 is SGHVS, CDR2 FNYEAQ. The CDR3 contains 15 residues. CDR3 amino acids: CASSRTGDSYNEQFF. The CDR3 nucleotides are TGTGCCAGCAGCCGGACAGGGGACTCCTACAATGAGCAGTTCTTC.

Here the CDR3 reads CASRTGVNTEAFF. The CDR3 coding sequence is TGTGCCAGCAGGACAGGAGTGAACACTGAAGCTTTCTTT. This chain links TRBV28 with TRBJ1-1, with D possibly being TRBD1 (6 bases). The V gene's germline CDR1 is MDHEN and CDR2 SYDVKM. The CDR3 consists of 13 residues. The V and J ends lost 6 bases and 0 bases respectively, with 8 bases between them.

The chain links TRBV3-1 (or the pseudogene TRBV3-2) to TRBJ2-1; 12 bases are shared with TRBD2. This CDR3 comprises 18 residues. Trimming took 4 bases from V and 2 from J; bases not matched to a gene: 9. Germline-derived CDR1 and CDR2 are LGHDT and YNNKEL (reference sequence). The CDR3 DNA reads TGTGCCAGCAGCCCCAGGGTAACTAGCGGGAGGACCTACAATGAGCAGTTCTTC. It encodes CASSPRVTSGRTYNEQFF.

This rearrangement joins TRBV2 to TRBJ1-2; TRBD1 might be the D (5 bases). V lost 4 bases to trimming and J lost 6 bases, with 12 bases between them. This CDR3 has 13 residues. In germline, CDR1 is SNHLY, CDR2 FYNNEI. The CDR3 sequence: CASSARGADGYTF. CDR3 bases: TGTGCCAGCAGTGCAAGGGGAGCGGATGGCTACACCTTC.

This sequence joins TRBV5-4 and TRBJ1-1; the D gene is possibly TRBD1 (6 bases). Germline V CDR1 and CDR2: SGHNT, YYREEE (reference sequence). This CDR3 region has 16 residues. Trimming stripped 4 bases from V and 1 base from J, with 17 bases between. CDR3 sequence: CASSRGGGAPNTEAFF. The CDR3 DNA sequence: TGTGCCAGCAGCCGGGGGGGCGGTGCCCCGAACACTGAAGCTTTCTTT.

The chain couples TRBV27 to TRBJ1-2, with TRBD1 matching 7 bases. Germline V gene data show CDR1 as MNHEY and CDR2 as SMNVEV (reference sequence). V was clipped by 3 bases and J by 7 bases; unmatched bases: 2. The CDR3 contains 12 residues. The CDR3 here is CASSFSGGGYTF. The CDR3 nucleotides read TGTGCCAGCAGTTTTTCAGGGGGTGGCTACACCTTC.

This clone was seen only once. The V gene is TRBV19, the J gene TRBJ1-1; the D is unclear. The CDR3 spans 13 residues. V was shortened by 3 bases and J by 6 bases, with 11 bases between the two germline ends. The germline CDR1 and CDR2 sequences are LNHDA and SQIVND (reference sequence). The CDR3 coding sequence is TGTGCCAGTAGTATCAGCCCCACGGCTGAAGCTTTCTTT. The encoded protein is CASSISPTAEAFF.

This clone was detected only once. V usage is TRBV30 and J usage is TRBJ2-7, with D possibly TRBD1 on 6 matching bases. Germline-derived CDR1 and CDR2 are GTSNPN and SVGIG (reference sequence). V was cut by 2 bases and J by 1 base, with 12 bases left in between. This CDR3 contains 14 residues. CDR3 nucleotide sequence: TGTGCCTGGAGTTTCGGGACACTATCCTACGAGCAGTACTTC. Its translation: CAWSFGTLSYEQYF.

The chain is built from TRBV6-2 or TRBV6-3 and TRBJ1-1, with D tentatively TRBD1 (5 bases). From germline, CDR1 is MNHEY and CDR2 SVGEGT. CDR3 size: 13 residues. The V end was cut by 0 bases, the J end by 6 bases, with 8 bases between. The CDR3 protein is CASSYSGVSEAFF. DNA of the CDR3: TGTGCCAGCAGTTACTCGGGGGTCTCTGAAGCTTTCTTT.